This TCR beta chain was retrieved from a study of beta chain features in type 1 diabetes. Study-level information: Patients and healthy donors were similar in age, gender and cell yields. Sorted cells from all samples, numbering fewer than 120,000,000, were examined.

Expressed TCRB transcripts were sequenced because the isolated RNA had all been reverse transcribed beforehand. Assay used: immunoSEQ multiplex PCR; TCRdb lists only in-frame clones, some missing. In the table there are about 230,000 clones, around 9.6% of which are singletons. The CDR3 has 13 amino acids. Germline V lookup: CDR1 MNHEY, CDR2 SVGAGI. Trimming shortened V by 8 bases and J by 2 bases, and 12 bases separated the two germline ends. The receptor was derived from a woman younger than 35 in good health. The V gene is TRBV6-5, the J gene TRBJ1-2, with D uncertain. Sequencing was done on a sample of naive CD4+ T cells from blood. The CDR3 sequence is CASVAPGNYGYTF. CDR3 in DNA: TGTGCCAGCGTTGCCCCGGGAAACTATGGCTACACCTTC.